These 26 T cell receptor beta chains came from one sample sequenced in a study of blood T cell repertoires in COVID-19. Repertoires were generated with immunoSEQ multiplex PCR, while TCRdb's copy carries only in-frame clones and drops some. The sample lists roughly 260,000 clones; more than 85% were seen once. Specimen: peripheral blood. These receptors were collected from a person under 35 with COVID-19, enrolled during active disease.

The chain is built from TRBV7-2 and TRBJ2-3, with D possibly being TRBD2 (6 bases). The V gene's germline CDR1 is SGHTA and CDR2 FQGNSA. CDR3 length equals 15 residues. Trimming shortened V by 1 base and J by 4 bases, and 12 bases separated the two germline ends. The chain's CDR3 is CASSLDGSISDTQYF. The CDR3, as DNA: TGTGCCAGCAGCTTAGACGGGAGCATTTCAGATACGCAGTATTTT.

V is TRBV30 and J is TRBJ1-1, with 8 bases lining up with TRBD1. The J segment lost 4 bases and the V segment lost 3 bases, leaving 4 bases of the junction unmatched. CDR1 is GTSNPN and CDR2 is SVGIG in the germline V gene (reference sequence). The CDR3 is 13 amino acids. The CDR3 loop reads CAWSDDRGTEAFF. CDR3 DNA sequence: TGTGCCTGGAGCGATGACAGGGGCACTGAAGCTTTCTTT.

The CDR3 bases are TGTGCCAGCAGCGTATCAGGGGTTTCAGATACGCAGTATTTT. This encodes CASSVSGVSDTQYF. This chain joins TRBV9 and TRBJ2-3; TRBD1 might be the D (6 bases). The germline CDR1 and CDR2 sequences are SGDLS and YYNGEE. The germline V and J ends were trimmed by 1 base and 4 bases, with 10 bases remaining between them. This CDR3 has 14 amino acids.

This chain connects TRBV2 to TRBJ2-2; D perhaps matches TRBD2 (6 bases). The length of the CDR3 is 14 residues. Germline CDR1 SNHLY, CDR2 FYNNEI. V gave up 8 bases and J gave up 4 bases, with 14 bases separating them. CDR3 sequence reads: CASVRRAGTGELFF. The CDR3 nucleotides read TGTGCCAGCGTAAGACGAGCGGGCACCGGGGAGCTGTTTTTT.

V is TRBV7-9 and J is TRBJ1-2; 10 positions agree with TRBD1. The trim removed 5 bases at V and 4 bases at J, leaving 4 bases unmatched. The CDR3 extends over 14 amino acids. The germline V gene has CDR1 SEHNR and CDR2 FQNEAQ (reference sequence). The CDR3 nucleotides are TGTGCCAGCAGCCGGACAGGGGGACTCTATGGCTACACCTTC. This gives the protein CASSRTGGLYGYTF.

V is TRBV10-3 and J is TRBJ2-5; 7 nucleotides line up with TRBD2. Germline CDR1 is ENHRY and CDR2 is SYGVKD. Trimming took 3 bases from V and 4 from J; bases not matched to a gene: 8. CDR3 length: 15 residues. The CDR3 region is CAISDLAGEGETQYF. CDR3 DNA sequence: TGTGCCATCAGTGATCTGGCGGGAGAGGGAGAGACCCAGTACTTC.

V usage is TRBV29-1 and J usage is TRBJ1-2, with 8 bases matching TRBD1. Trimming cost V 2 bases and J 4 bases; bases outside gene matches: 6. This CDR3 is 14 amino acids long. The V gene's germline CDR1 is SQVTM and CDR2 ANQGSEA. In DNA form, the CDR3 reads TGCAGCGTTGAAAACCAGGGGACAGGCTATGGCTACACCTTC. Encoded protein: CSVENQGTGYGYTF.

The CDR3 spells CSAAGNYGYTF. The DNA for the CDR3 is TGCAGTGCAGCCGGGAACTATGGCTACACCTTC. The rearrangement uses TRBV20-1 and TRBJ1-2; D is unclear. V shed 6 bases and J shed 2 bases, with 7 bases lying between them. CDR3 length: 11 amino acids. Germline values: CDR1 DFQATT, CDR2 SNEGSKA (reference sequence).

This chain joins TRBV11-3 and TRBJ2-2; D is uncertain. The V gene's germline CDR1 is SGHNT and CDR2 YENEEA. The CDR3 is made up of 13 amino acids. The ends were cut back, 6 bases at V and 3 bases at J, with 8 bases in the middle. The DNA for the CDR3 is TGTGCCAGCAGTAGCAGAGACACCGGGGAGCTGTTTTTT. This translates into CASSSRDTGELFF.

CDR3 protein: CAIAAAGSGAEAFF. The CDR3 DNA sequence: TGTGCCATCGCCGCGGCGGGTTCAGGGGCTGAAGCTTTCTTT. This chain links TRBV10-3 with TRBJ1-1, with D maybe TRBD1 (6 bases). Germline values: CDR1 ENHRY, CDR2 SYGVKD. This CDR3 has 14 residues. V shed 8 bases and J shed 6 bases, with 19 bases lying between them.

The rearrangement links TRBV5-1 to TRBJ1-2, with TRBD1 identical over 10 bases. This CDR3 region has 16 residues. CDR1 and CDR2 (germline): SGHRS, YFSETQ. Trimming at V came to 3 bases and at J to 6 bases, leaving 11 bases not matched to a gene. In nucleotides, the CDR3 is TGCGCCAGCAGCTATTCGGGACAGGGGTTGGGAGATGGCTACACCTTC. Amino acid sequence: CASSYSGQGLGDGYTF.

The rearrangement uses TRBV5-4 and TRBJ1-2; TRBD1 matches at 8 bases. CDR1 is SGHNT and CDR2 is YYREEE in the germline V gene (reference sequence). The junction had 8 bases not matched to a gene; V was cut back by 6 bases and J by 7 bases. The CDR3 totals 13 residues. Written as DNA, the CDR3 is TGTGCCAGCACCGGACAGGGACTCGTTGGCTACACCTTC. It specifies CASTGQGLVGYTF.

CDR3: CASSKAGLFPQAPQYF. Here the CDR3 DNA reads TGTGCCAGCAGCAAAGCCGGTCTTTTCCCGCAAGCGCCCCAGTACTTC. The chain combines TRBV21-1 with TRBJ2-5; TRBD2 reflects the table's D call only, with no check against the DNA. TRBV21-1 is termed a pseudogene. This CDR3 comprises 16 residues.

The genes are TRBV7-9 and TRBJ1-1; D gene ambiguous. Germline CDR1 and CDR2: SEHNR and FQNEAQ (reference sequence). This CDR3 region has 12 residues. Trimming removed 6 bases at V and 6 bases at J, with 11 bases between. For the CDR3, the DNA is TGTGCCAGCAGAGGAGGTGGCGCTGAAGCTTTCTTT. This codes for CASRGGGAEAFF.

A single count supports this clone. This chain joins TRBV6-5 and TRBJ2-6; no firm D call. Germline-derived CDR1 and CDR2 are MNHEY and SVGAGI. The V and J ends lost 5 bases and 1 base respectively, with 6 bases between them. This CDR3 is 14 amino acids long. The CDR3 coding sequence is TGTGCCAGCAGTCCAATGTCTGGGGCCAACGTCCTGACTTTC. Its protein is CASSPMSGANVLTF.

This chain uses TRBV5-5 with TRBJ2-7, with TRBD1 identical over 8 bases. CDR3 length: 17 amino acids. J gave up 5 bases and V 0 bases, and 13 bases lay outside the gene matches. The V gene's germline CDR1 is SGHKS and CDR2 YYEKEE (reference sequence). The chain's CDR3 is CASSLDVMGRGLNEQYF. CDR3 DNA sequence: TGTGCCAGCAGCTTGGATGTGATGGGCAGGGGGCTGAACGAGCAGTACTTC.

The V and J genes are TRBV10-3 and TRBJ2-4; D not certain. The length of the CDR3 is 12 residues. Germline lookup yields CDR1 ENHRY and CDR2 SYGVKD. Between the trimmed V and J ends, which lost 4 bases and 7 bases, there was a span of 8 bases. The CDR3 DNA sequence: TGTGCCATCAGTGGCGACTGGAACATTCAGTACTTC. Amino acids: CAISGDWNIQYF.

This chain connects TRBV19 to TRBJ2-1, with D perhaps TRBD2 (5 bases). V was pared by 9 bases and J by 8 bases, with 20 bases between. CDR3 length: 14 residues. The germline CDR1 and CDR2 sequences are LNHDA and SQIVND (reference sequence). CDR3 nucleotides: TGTGCCAGCAGGAGGATACCGAGCGGCCATGAGCAGTTCTTC. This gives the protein CASRRIPSGHEQFF.

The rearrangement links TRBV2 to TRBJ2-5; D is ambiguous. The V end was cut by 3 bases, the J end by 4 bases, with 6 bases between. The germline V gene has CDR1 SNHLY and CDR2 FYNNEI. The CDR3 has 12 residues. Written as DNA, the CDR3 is TGTGCCAGCAGTGACTATGGAGAGACCCAGTACTTC. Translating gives CASSDYGETQYF.

The CDR3 sequence: CSVEKASGSYNEQFF. CDR3 coding DNA: TGCAGCGTTGAAAAGGCTAGCGGCTCCTACAATGAGCAGTTCTTC. This rearrangement joins TRBV29-1 to TRBJ2-1; 7 bases are a match to TRBD2. CDR1 is SQVTM and CDR2 is ANQGSEA in the germline V gene. The CDR3 has 15 residues. V trimming: 2 bases; J trimming: 0 bases; junction bases outside the gene matches: 4.

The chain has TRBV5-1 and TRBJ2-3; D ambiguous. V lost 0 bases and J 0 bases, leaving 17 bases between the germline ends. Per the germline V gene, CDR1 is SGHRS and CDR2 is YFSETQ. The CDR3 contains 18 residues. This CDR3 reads CASSLGVDFLSSTDTQYF. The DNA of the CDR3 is TGCGCCAGCAGCTTGGGTGTAGATTTCCTTTCTAGCACAGATACGCAGTATTTT.

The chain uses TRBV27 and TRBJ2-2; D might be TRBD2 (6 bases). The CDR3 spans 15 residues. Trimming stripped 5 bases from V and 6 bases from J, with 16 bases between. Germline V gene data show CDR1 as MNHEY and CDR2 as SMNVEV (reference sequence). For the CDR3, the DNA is TGTGCCAGCAGTCCCCCTCGACTAGGAGCCGGGGAGCTGTTTTTT. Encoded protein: CASSPPRLGAGELFF.

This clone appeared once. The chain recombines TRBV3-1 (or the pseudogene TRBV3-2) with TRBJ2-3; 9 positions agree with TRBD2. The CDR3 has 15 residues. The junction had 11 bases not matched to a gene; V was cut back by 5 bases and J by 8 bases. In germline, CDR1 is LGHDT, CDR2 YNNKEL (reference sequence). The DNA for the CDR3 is TGTGCCAGCAGCTTTAGCGGGAGTGTAGTGGGTACGCAGTATTTT. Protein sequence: CASSFSGSVVGTQYF.

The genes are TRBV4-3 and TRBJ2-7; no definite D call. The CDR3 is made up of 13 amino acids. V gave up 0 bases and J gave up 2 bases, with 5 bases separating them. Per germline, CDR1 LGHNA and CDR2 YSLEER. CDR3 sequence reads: CASSQESTYEQYF. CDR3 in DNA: TGCGCCAGCAGCCAAGAGTCAACCTACGAGCAGTACTTC.

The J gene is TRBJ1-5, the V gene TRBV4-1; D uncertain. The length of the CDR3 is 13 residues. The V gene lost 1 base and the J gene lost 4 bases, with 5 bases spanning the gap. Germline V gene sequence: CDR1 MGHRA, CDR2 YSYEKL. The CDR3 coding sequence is TGCGCCAGCAGCCAAGCCCCTAATCAGCCCCAGCATTTT. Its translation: CASSQAPNQPQHF.

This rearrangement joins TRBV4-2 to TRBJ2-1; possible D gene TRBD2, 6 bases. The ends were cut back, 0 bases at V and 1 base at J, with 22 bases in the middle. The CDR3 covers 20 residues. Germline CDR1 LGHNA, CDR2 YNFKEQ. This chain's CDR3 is CASSQDQAYYDGRSYNEQFF. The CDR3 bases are TGTGCCAGCAGCCAAGATCAAGCCTACTATGATGGGAGGTCCTACAATGAGCAGTTCTTC.